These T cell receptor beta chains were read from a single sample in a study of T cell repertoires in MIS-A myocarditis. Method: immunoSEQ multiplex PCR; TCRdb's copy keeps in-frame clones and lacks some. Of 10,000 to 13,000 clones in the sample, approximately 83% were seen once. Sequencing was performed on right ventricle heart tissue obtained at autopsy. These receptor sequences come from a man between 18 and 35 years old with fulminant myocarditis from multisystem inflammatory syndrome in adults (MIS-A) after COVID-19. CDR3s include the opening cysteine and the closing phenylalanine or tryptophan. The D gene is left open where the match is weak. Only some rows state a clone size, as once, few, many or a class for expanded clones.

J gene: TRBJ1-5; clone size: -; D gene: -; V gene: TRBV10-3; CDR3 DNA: TGTGCCATCAGTGAGGCAGACTATTTTAGCAATCAGCCCCAGCATTTT; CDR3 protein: CAISEADYFSNQPQHF
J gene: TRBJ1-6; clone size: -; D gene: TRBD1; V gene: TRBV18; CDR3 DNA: TGTGCCAGCTCACCTACAGGGGTTTATTCACCCCTCCACTTT; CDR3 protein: CASSPTGVYSPLHF
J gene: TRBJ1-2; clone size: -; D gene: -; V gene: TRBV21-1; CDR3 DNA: TGTGCCAGCAGCATCCGACCGGGAGCGAACTATGGCTACACCTTC; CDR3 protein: CASSIRPGANYGYTF
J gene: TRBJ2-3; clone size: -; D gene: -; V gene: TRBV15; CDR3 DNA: TGTGCCACCAGCAGAGACCCCACAGATACGCAGTATTTT; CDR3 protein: CATSRDPTDTQYF
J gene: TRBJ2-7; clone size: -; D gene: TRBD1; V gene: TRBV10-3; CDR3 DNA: TGTGCCACGAAGAAAGTGGGGACAGCCCACGAGCAGTACTTC; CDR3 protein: CATKKVGTAHEQYF
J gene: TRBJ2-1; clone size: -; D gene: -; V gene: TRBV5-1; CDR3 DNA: TGCGCCAGCAGCTTACCCCCGAGTAATGAGCAGTTCTTC; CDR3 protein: CASSLPPSNEQFF
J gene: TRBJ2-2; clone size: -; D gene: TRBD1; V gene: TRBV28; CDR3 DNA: TGTGCCAGCAGGAGGGACAGGGAGACCGGGGAGCTGTTTTTT; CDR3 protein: CASRRDRETGELFF
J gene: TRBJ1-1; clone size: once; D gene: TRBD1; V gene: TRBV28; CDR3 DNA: TGTGCCAGCAGTTTATTACCAACAGGGGCGAACACTGAAGCTTTCTTT; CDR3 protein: CASSLLPTGANTEAFF
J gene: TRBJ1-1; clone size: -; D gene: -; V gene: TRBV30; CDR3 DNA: TGTGCCGGACTCCTTTGGGGGATGGGGGAAGCTTTCTTT; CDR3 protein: CAGLLWGMGEAFF
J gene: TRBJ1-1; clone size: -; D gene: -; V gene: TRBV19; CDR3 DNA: TGTGCCAGTAGTAGGGGGGATCACACTGAAGCTTTCTTT; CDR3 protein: CASSRGDHTEAFF
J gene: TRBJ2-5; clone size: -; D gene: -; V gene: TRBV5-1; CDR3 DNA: TGCGCCAGCAGCCCCGGGGGAGGCCGGGGAGAGACCCAGTACTTC; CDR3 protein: CASSPGGGRGETQYF
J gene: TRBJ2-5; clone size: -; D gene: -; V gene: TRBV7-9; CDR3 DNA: TGTGCCAGCAGTGTACAGGGATACCAAGAGACCCAGTACTTC; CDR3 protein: CASSVQGYQETQYF
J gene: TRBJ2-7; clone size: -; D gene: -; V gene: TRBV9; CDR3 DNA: TGTGCCAGCAGCCCTCGGACTGTTGGGATCTACGAGCAGTACTTC; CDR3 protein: CASSPRTVGIYEQYF
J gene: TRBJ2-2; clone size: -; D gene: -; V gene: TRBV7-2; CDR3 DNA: TGTGCCAGCAGCTCAGTGGACACCGGGGAGCTGTTTTTT; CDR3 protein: CASSSVDTGELFF
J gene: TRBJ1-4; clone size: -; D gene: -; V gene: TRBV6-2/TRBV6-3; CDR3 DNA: TGTGCCAGCAGTTACCACCAGATGGGTGCGGAAAAACTGTTTTTT; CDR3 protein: CASSYHQMGAEKLFF
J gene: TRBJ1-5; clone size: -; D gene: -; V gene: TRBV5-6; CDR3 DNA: TGTGCCAGCAGCTTCGCCGGGCCCAATCAGCCCCAGCATTTT; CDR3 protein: CASSFAGPNQPQHF
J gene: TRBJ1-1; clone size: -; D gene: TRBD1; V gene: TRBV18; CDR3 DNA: TGTGCCAGCTCACCACCGCATGGACAGGGGAATGAAGCTTTCTTT; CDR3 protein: CASSPPHGQGNEAFF
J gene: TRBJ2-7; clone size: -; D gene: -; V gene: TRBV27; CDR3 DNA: TGTGCCAGCAGTTTGTCAGGGGTGGTCCACGAGCAGTACTTC; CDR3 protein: CASSLSGVVHEQYF
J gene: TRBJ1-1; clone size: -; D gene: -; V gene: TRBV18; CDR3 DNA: TGTGCCAGCTCACCTTGGAAGGGGGGGACTGAAGCTTTCTTT; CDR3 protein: CASSPWKGGTEAFF
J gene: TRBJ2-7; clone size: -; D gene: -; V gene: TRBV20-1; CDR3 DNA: TGCAGTGCTAGAAATGCCTACGAGCAGTACTTC; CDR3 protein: CSARNAYEQYF
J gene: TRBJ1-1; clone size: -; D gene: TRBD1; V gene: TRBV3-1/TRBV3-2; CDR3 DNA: TGTGCCAGCAGCCAGATCGGGACAGACACTGAAGCTTTCTTT; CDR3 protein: CASSQIGTDTEAFF
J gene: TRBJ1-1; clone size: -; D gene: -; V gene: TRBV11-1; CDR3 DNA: TGTGCCAGCAAACACGATACTGAAGCTTTCTTT; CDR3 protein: CASKHDTEAFF
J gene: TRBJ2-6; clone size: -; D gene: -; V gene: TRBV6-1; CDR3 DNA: TGTGCCAGCAGTGAATTGGGGAGCTGGGCCAACGTCCTGACTTTC; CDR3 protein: CASSELGSWANVLTF
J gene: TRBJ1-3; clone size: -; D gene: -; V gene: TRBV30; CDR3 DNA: TGTGCCTGGAGTCATAGGGGGGCTGGAAACACCATATATTTT; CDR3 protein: CAWSHRGAGNTIYF
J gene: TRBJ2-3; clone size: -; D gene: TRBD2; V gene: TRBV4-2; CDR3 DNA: TGTGCCAGCAGCCAAGATGGTCAGCGGGGGACAGATACGCAGTATTTT; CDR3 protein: CASSQDGQRGTDTQYF
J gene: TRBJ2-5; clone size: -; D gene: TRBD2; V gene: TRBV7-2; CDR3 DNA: TGTGCCAGCAGAGGACTAGCGGGGGGGGCGCCCCAAGAGACCCAGTACTTC; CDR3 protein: CASRGLAGGAPQETQYF
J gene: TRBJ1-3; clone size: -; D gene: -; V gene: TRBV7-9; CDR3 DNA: TGTGCCAGCAGCCCCGCCATCCCCGCTGGAAACACCATATATTTT; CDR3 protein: CASSPAIPAGNTIYF
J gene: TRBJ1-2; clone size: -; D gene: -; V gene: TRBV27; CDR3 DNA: TGTGCCAGCAGTTCCGGCTATGGCTACACCTTC; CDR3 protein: CASSSGYGYTF
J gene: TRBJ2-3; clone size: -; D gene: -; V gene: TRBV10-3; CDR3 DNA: TGTGCCATCAGTGAGTCGAGCGCAACTAGCACAGATACGCAGTATTTT; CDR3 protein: CAISESSATSTDTQYF
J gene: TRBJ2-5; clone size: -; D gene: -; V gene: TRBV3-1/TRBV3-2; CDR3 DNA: TGTGCCAGCAGCCAAGGAGTCAGAAACGAAGAGACCCAGTACTTC; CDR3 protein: CASSQGVRNEETQYF
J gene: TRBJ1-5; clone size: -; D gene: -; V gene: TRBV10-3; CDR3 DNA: TGTGCCATCAGTGAGTCGCGATCTACGGGGACCCAGCCCCAGCATTTT; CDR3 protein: CAISESRSTGTQPQHF
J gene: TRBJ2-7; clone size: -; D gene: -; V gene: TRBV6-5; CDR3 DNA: TGTGCCAGCAGTTCTATCTCCCAGCTCAGAGACTACGAGCAGTACTTC; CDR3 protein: CASSSISQLRDYEQYF
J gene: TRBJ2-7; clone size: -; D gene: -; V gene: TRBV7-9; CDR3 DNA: TGTGCCAGCAGCCATCTTAGTCCGGGACTTGACGAGCAGTACTTC; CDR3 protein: CASSHLSPGLDEQYF
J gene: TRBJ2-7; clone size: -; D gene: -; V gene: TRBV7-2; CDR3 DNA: TGTGCCAGCAGCTTAGCTTGGAGTTACGAGCAGTACTTC; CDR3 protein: CASSLAWSYEQYF
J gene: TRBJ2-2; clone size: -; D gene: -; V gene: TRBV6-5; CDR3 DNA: TGTGCCAGCAGGGCACTAGCTCCGAACACCGGGGAGCTGTTTTTT; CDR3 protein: CASRALAPNTGELFF
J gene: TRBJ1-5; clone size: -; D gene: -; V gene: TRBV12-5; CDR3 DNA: TGTGCTAGTGGTTTGGGGGGAGCAGCTAATAGCAATCAGCCCCAGCATTTT; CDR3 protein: CASGLGGAANSNQPQHF
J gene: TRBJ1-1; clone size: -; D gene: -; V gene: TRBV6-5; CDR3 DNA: TGTGCCAGCAGTTTCTCCCTGAACACTGAAGCTTTCTTT; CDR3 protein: CASSFSLNTEAFF
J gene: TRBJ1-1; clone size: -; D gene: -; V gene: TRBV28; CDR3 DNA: TGTGCCAGATGGATGGGAGCAGCTTTCTTT; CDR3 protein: CARWMGAAFF
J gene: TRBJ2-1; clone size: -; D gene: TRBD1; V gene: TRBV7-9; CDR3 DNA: TGTGCCAGCAGCCCCACCGGGACAGGGGACTACAATGAGCAGTTCTTC; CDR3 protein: CASSPTGTGDYNEQFF
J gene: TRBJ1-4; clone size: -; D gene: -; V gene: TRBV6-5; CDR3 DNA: TGTGCCAGCAGCTTGGTAGCAACTAATGAAAAACTGTTTTTT; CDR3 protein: CASSLVATNEKLFF
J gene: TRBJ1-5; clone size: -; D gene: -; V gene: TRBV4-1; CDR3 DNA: TGCGCCAGCAGCCCTTTGTATATGGCCGTCGGCAGCAATCAGCCCCAGCATTTT; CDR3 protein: CASSPLYMAVGSNQPQHF
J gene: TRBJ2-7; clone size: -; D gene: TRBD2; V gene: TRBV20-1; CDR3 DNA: TGCAGTGCAAGTTCCGGGACTAGCGGCTCCTACGAGCAGTACTTC; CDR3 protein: CSASSGTSGSYEQYF
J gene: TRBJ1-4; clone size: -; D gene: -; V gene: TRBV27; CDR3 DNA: TGTGCCAGCAGTACCACCCCTGCAACTAATGAAAAACTGTTTTTT; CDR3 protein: CASSTTPATNEKLFF
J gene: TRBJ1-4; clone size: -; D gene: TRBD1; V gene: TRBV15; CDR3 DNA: TGTGCCACCAGCAGCCGGTCATGGGTCAGGGGGTCGGAAAAACTGTTTTTT; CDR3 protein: CATSSRSWVRGSEKLFF
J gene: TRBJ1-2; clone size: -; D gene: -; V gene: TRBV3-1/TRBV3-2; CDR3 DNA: TGTGCCAGCAGCCAAGGTCAGGGGTCCATCGATGGCTACACCTTC; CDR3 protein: CASSQGQGSIDGYTF
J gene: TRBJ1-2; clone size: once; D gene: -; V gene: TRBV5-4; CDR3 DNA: TGTGCCAGCAGCCCCGATCCCGGCGCCCGTCACACCTTC; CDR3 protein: CASSPDPGARHTF
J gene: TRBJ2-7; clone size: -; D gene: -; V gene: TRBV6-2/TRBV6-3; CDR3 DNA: TGTGCCAGCAGTTATCTCGGTGCGCGCTACGAGCAGTACTTC; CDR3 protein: CASSYLGARYEQYF
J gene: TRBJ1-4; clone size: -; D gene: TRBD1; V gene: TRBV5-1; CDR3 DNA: TGCGCCAGCAGCTGGGGACAGGGCGTAGACGAAAAACTGTTTTTT; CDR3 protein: CASSWGQGVDEKLFF
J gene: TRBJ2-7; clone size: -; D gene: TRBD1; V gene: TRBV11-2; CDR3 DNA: TGTGCCAGCAGCTTAGGGACAGGAGGAATCCCCTCCTACGAGCAGTACTTC; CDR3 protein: CASSLGTGGIPSYEQYF
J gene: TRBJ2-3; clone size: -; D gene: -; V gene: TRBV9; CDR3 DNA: TGTGCCAGCAGTCGGAGGGTTATGGGACCAAATACGCAGTATTTT; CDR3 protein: CASSRRVMGPNTQYF
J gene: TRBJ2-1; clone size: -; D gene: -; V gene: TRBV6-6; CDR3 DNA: TGTGCCAGCACCCCGCTGGAGTACAATGAGCAGTTCTTC; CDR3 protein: CASTPLEYNEQFF
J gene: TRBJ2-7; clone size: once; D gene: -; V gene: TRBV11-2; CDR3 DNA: TGTGCCAGCAGCCCGTCGAATACCCACCACGAGCAGTACTTC; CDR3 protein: CASSPSNTHHEQYF
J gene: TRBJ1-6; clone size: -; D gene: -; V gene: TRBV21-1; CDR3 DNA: TGTGCCAGTAGCCTCAGCTCCTATAATTCACCCCTCCACTTT; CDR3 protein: CASSLSSYNSPLHF
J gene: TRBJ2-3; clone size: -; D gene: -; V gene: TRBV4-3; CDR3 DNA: TGCGCCAGCAGCCAAGATCCTAATTCCGTAGTCGATACGCAGTATTTT; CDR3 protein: CASSQDPNSVVDTQYF
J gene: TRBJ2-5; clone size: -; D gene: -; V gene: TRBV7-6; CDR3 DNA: TGTGCCAGCAGCTTAGCGGGGGGGCGGGGTGTAAAGACCCAGTACTTC; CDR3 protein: CASSLAGGRGVKTQYF
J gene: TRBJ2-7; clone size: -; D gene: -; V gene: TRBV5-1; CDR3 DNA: TGCGCCAGCAGCTGGCCGACAGGGAGGAGCTCCTACGAGCAGTACTTC; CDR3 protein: CASSWPTGRSSYEQYF
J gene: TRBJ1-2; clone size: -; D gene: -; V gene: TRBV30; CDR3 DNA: TGTGCCTGGAGTGTAGGGGTGTTATCGGGCTACACCTTC; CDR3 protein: CAWSVGVLSGYTF
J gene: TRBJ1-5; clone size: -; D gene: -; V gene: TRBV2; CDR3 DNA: TGTGCCAGCAGTCGTACGATTTGGGGGGGCAATCAGCCCCAGCATTTT; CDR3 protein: CASSRTIWGGNQPQHF